The rows below give T cell receptor beta chains drawn from one sample of a study of T cell repertoires in cytomegalovirus infection. TCRdb reanalysed the reads using MiXCR and keeps one entry per CDR3 protein. The sample records about 240,000 distinct CDR3 sequences, about 5.9% being singletons. The sample comprised PBMCs. The receptors originated from a human donor in good health (CMV status not recorded). Some clones in this sample may be carry-over from other donors' samples. Each CDR3 is given with its conserved first and last residue. Fields, in order: clone size, V gene, D gene, J gene, CDR3 protein, CDR3 DNA. A D gene is named only where the DNA matches it firmly. Some rows mark clone size as missing; the rest say once, few, many or name a class of expanded clone.

many	TRBV6-2/TRBV6-3	.	TRBJ2-1	CASSLRPDEQFF	TGTGCCAGCAGTTTAAGGCCGGATGAGCAGTTCTTC
.	TRBV29-1	.	TRBJ1-1	CSVVGGGGTEAFF	TGCAGCGTTGTCGGGGGTGGGGGAACTGAAGCTTTCTTT
many	TRBV6-2/TRBV6-3	.	TRBJ2-2	CATRDRTVIDTGELFF	TGTGCCACCCGGGACCGTACCGTTATTGACACCGGGGAGCTGTTTTTT
.	TRBV7-9	TRBD1	TRBJ2-5	CASSSDRGKTQYF	TGTGCCAGCAGTTCCGACAGGGGGAAGACCCAGTACTTC
many	TRBV6-2/TRBV6-3	.	TRBJ1-2	CASSPGVYYGYTF	TGTGCCAGCAGTCCAGGGGTCTACTATGGCTACACCTTC
many	TRBV7-8	.	TRBJ1-1	CASSSSAIKNTEAFF	TGTGCCAGCAGCTCCTCAGCCATAAAGAACACTGAAGCTTTCTTT
many	TRBV20-1	.	TRBJ2-3	CSARGGTDTQYF	TGCAGTGCTAGAGGAGGCACAGATACGCAGTATTTT
many	TRBV15	TRBD1	TRBJ2-4	CATSRTGQGATKNIQYF	TGTGCCACCAGCAGAACGGGACAGGGGGCGACCAAAAACATTCAGTACTTC
many	TRBV12-3/TRBV12-4	.	TRBJ1-5	CASSLALQQESQPQHF	TGTGCCAGCAGTTTAGCGTTACAACAGGAGAGCCAGCCCCAGCATTTT
many	TRBV28	.	TRBJ2-7	CATSRLLYEQYF	TGTGCCACCAGTAGGCTCCTTTACGAGCAGTACTTC
many	TRBV7-2	.	TRBJ1-2	CASSLGTAGYTF	TGTGCCAGCAGCTTAGGGACAGCCGGCTACACCTTC
few	TRBV7-9	.	TRBJ1-4	CASSSEGAREKLFF	TGTGCCAGCAGCTCTGAGGGTGCGAGAGAAAAACTGTTTTTT
many	TRBV6-2/TRBV6-3	.	TRBJ1-2	CASSQWAGTEYGYTF	TGTGCCAGCAGTCAATGGGCCGGGACGGAATATGGCTACACCTTC
many	TRBV19	.	TRBJ1-4	CASSTDPATNEKLFF	TGTGCCAGTAGTACCGACCCTGCAACTAATGAAAAACTGTTTTTT
many	TRBV30	TRBD1	TRBJ1-5	CAWSVRQGGRQPQHF	TGTGCCTGGAGTGTACGGCAGGGGGGAAGGCAGCCCCAGCATTTT
.	TRBV5-1	TRBD2	TRBJ2-1	CASSTTGTSSNEQFF	TGCGCCAGCAGCACCACAGGGACTAGCAGCAATGAGCAGTTCTTC